This entry features one TCR beta chain sequence. Donors were grouped by their self-reported clinical history. This record belongs to a study of blood T cell repertoires in COVID-19. About the research overall: The analysed material was cDNA or gDNA that came from T cells, B-cell-depleted T cells, or PBMCs.

V shed 1 base and J 0 bases; nucleotides not matched to a gene: 0. The length of the CDR3 is 15 residues. Germline CDR1 reads LGHDT; CDR2 reads YNNKEL (reference sequence). Sequencing was performed with immunoSEQ multiplex PCR; in TCRdb, only in-frame clones are kept and a portion is missing. The sample contains hundreds of thousands of clones, under 90% of which appear only once. Material for sequencing was PBMCs or T cells enriched from blood (not recorded which). This clonotype originated in a young man who had recovered from COVID-19. J is TRBJ2-1 and V is TRBV3-1 (or the pseudogene TRBV3-2); 7 nucleotides align to TRBD2. The CDR3 is CASSQAGGSYNEQFF. CDR3 DNA: TGTGCCAGCAGCCAAGCGGGGGGCTCCTACAATGAGCAGTTCTTC.